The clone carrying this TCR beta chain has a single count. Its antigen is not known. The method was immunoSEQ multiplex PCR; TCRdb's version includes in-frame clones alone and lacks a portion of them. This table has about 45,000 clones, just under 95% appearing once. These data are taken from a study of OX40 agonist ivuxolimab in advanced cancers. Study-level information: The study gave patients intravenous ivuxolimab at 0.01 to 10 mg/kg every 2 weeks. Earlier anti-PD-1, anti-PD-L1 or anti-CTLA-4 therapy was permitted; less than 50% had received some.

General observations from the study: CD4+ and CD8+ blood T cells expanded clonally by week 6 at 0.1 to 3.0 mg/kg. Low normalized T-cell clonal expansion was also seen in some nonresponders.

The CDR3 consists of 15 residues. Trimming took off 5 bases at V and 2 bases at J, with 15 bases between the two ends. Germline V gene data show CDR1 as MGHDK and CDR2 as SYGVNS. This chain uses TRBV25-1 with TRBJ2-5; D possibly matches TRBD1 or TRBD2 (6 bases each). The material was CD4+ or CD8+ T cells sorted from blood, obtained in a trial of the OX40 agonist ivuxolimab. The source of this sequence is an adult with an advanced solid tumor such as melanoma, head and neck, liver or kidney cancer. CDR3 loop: CASSKRGERQETQYF. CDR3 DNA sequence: TGTGCCAGCAGTAAGAGGGGGGAGAGACAAGAGACCCAGTACTTC.